The clone carrying this T cell receptor (beta chain) appeared many times. The sample comes from a study of T cells in Graves' hyperthyroidism and ophthalmopathy. RNA transcripts served as the template for amplifying TCR beta CDR3 regions. When the TCR CDR3 underwent first-round RT-PCR, the HTBI primer set was used. TCRdb passed the multiplex PCR reads through MiXCR, listing each CDR3 protein once. The repertoire consists of more than 350,000 distinct CDR3 sequences, with approximately 14% occurring once and the leading ten covering around 20%. Investigators excluded patients with uncontrolled infection, other autoimmune disease, pregnancy or lactation. Thyroid ultrasound, orbital computed tomography, clinical symptoms, and serum thyroxine and TRAb underpinned diagnoses. The CDR3 is made up of 14 amino acids. Trimming at V came to 3 bases and at J to 0 bases, leaving 2 bases not matched to a gene. Germline assignment: CDR1 MNHEY and CDR2 SMNVEV (reference sequence).

The sequencing input was blood. This chain links TRBV27 with TRBJ2-7; 7 bases map to TRBD2. This clonotype was sampled from a woman between 25 and 40 years old with Graves' ophthalmopathy. CDR3 coding DNA: TGTGCCAGCAGTTTTAGCGGGTCCTCCTACGAGCAGTACTTC. This translates into CASSFSGSSYEQYF.